The T cell receptor beta chain under discussion was sequenced for a study of cytomegalovirus exposure and HLA in healthy donors. Broader study findings: The study designated 160 or so TCR beta chains cytomegalovirus-associated. Serostatus for CMV was the only available immune exposure information.

Points on this clone: Antigen: not known.

This CDR3 has 13 residues. V was shortened by 0 bases and J by 7 bases, with 10 bases between the two germline ends. Per germline, CDR1 LNHDA and CDR2 SQIVND (reference sequence). The PCR used 60 Vbeta and 13 Jbeta primers. Generated by immunoSEQ multiplex PCR, the TCRdb table keeps only in-frame clones and is missing some. In the table there are fewer than 200,000 clones, 60% to 85% of which are singletons. The chain has TRBV19 and TRBJ2-7, with D perhaps matching TRBD2 (6 bases). This receptor was obtained from a female donor in good health and CMV-seronegative. Sequenced: PBMCs. CDR3 nucleotide sequence: TGTGCCAGTAGTATAGAAGAGGGGAGGGAGCAGTACTTC. Encoded protein: CASSIEEGREQYF.